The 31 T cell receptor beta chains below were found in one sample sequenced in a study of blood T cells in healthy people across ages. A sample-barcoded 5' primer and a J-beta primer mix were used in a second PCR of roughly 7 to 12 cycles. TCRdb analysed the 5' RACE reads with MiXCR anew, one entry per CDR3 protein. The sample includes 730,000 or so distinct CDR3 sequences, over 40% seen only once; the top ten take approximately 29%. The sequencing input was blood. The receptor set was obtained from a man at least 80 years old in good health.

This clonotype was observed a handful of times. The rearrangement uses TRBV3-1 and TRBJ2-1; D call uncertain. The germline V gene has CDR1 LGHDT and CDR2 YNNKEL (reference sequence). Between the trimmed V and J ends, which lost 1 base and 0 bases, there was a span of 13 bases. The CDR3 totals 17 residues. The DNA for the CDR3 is TGTGCCAGCAGCCAAGCTCCAGCGCTGAGCTCCTACAATGAGCAGTTCTTC. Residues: CASSQAPALSSYNEQFF.

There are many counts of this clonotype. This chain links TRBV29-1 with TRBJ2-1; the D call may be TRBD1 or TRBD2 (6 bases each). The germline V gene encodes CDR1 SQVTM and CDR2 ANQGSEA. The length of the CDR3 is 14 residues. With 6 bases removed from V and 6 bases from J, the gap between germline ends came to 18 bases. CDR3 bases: TGCAGCGTGAACGGGGGCTCCACCTCCAATGAGCAGTTCTTC. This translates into CSVNGGSTSNEQFF.

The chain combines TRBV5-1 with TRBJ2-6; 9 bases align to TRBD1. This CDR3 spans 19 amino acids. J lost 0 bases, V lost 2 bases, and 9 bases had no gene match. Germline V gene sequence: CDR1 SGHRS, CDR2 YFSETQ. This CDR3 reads CASSFLGQGLISGANVLTF. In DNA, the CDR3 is TGCGCCAGCAGCTTCCTTGGACAGGGGTTAATCTCTGGGGCCAACGTCCTGACTTTC.

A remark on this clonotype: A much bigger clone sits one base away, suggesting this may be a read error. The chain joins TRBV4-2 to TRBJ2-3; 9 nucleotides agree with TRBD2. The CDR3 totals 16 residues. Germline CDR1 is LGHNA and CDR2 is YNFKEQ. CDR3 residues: CTSSQEASGATDTQYF. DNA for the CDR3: TGTACCAGCAGCCAAGAGGCTAGCGGGGCTACAGATACGCAGTATTTT.

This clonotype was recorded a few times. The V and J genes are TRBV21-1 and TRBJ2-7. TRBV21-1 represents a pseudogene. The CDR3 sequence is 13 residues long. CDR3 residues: CASTTGSVYEQYF. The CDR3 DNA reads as TGTGCCAGCACCACAGGGTCCGTCTACGAGCAGTACTTC.

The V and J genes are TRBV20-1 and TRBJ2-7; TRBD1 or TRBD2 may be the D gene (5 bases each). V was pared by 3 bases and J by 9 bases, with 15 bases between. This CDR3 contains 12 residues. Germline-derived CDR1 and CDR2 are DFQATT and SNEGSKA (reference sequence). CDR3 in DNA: TGCAGTGCTAGCCCCGGGACGGACGGGCAGTACTTC. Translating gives CSASPGTDGQYF.

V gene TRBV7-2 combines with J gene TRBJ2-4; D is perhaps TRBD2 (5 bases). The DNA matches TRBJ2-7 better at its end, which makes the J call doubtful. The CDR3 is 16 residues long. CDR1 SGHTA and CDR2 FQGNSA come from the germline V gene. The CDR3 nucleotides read TGTGCCAGCAGCCTGTTCGAGCCGGGGATCTCCTACGAGCAGTACTTC. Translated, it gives CASSLFEPGISYEQYF.

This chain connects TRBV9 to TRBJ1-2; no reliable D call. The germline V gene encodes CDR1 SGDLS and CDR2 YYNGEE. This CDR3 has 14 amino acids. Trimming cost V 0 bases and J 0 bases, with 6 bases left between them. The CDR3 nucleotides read TGTGCCAGCAGCGTAGTTACTGCTAACTATGGCTACACCTTC. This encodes CASSVVTANYGYTF.

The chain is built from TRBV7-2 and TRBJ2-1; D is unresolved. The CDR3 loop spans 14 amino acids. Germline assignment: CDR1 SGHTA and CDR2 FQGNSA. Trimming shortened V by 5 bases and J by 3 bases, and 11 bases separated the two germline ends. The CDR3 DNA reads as TGTGCCAGCAGCCCCGCGTCAGTCTACAATGAGCAGTTCTTC. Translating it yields CASSPASVYNEQFF.

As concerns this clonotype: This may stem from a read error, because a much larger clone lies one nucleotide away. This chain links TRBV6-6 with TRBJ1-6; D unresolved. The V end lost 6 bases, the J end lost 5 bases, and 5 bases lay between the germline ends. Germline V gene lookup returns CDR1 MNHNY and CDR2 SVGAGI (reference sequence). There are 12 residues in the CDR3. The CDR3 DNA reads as TGTGCCAGCAGGGAGAATAATTCACCCCTCCACTTT. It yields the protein CASRENNSPLHF.

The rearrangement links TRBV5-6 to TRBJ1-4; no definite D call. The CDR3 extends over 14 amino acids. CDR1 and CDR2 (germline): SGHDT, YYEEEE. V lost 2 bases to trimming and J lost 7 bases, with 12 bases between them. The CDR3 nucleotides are TGTGCCAGCAGCTTTGGAAGACCCTCTGAAAAACTGTTTTTT. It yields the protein CASSFGRPSEKLFF.

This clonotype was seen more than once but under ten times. CDR3 DNA sequence: TGTGCCAGCAGCCAGGAAACAGGGGGCCTTGGGGCCAACGTCCTGACTTTC. This translates into CASSQETGGLGANVLTF. The chain is built from TRBV3-1 and TRBJ2-6; 9 positions agree with TRBD1. This CDR3 is 17 amino acids long. In germline, CDR1 is LGHDT, CDR2 YNNKEL (reference sequence). The J segment lost 3 bases and the V segment lost 3 bases, leaving 6 bases of the junction unmatched.

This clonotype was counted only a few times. The CDR3 DNA sequence: TGCAGCGTTGCAGATAGCAATCAGCCCCAGCATTTT. It translates to CSVADSNQPQHF. This chain joins TRBV29-1 and TRBJ1-5, with unresolved D. Germline CDR1 and CDR2: SQVTM and ANQGSEA. The CDR3 has 12 residues. V was clipped by 4 bases and J by 0 bases, with 4 bases between them.

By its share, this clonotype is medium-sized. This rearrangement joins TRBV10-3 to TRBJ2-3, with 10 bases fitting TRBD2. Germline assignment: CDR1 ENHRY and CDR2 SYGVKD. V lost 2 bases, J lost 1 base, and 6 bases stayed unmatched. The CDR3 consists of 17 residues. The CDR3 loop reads CAISEGAGGPGTDTQYF. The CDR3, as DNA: TGTGCCATCAGTGAGGGAGCGGGAGGGCCGGGCACAGATACGCAGTATTTT.

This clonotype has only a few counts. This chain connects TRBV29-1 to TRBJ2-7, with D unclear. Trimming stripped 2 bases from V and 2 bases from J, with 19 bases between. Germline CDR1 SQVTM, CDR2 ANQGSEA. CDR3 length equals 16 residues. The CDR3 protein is CSVELRNYGRPYEQYF. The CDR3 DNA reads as TGCAGCGTTGAATTGCGGAACTACGGCAGACCCTACGAGCAGTACTTC.

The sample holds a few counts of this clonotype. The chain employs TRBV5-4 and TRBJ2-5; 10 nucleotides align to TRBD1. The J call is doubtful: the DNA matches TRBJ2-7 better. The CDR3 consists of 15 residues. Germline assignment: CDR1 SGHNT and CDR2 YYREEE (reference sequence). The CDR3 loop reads CASSRQTGGASEQYF. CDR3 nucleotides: TGTGCCAGCAGCCGGCAGACAGGGGGCGCGTCCGAGCAGTACTTC.

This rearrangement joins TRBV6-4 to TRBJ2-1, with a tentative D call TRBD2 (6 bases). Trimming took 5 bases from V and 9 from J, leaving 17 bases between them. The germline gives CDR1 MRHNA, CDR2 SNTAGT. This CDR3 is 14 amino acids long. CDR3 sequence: CASSRDFGNGEQFF. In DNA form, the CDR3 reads TGTGCCAGCAGTAGGGACTTCGGGAATGGTGAGCAGTTCTTC.

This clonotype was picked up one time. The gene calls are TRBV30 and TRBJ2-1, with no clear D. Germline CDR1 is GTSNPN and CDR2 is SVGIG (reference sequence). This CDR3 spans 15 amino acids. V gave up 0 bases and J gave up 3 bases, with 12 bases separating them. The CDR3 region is CAWSVRAYSYNEQFF. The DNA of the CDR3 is TGTGCCTGGAGTGTACGAGCGTATAGCTACAATGAGCAGTTCTTC.

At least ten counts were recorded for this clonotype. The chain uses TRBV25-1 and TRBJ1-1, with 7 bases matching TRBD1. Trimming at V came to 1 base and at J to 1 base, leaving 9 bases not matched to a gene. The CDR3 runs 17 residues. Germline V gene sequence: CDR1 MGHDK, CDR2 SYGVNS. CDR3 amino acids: CASSELGGGGENTEAFF. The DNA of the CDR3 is TGTGCCAGCAGTGAATTGGGTGGAGGGGGCGAGAACACTGAAGCTTTCTTT.

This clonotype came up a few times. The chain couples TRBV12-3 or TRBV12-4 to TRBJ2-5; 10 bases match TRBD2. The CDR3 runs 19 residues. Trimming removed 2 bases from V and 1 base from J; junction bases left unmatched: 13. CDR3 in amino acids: CASSLSKTRTSGSQETQYF. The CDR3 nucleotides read TGTGCCAGCAGTTTATCCAAAACCAGGACTAGCGGAAGCCAAGAGACCCAGTACTTC.

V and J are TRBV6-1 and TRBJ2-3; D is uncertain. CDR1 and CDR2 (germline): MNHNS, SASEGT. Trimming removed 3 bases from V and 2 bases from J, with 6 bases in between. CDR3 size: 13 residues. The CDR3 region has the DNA TGTGCCAGCAGTGAGGTCAACACAGATACGCAGTATTTT. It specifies CASSEVNTDTQYF.

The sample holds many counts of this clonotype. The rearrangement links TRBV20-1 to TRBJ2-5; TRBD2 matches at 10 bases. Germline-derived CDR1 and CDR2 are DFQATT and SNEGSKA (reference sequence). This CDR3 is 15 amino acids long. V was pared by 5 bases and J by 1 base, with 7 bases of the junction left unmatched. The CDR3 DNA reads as TGCAGTGCTGACGAAAGCGGGAGGGCCCAAGAGACCCAGTACTTC. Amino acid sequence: CSADESGRAQETQYF.

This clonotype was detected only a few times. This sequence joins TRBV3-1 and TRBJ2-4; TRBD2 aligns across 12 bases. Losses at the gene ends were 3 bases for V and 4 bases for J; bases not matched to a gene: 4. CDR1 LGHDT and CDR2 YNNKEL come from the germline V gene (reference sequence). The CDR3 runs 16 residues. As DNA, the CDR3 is TGTGCCAGCAGCCACCCCCTAGCGGGGGGGAAAAACATTCAGTACTTC. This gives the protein CASSHPLAGGKNIQYF.

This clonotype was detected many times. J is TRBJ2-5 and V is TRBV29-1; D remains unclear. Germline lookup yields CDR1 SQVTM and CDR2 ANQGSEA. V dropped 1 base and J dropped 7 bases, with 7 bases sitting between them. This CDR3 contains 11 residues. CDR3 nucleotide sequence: TGCAGCGTTGAAGGGGAAAGGACCCAGTACTTC. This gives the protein CSVEGERTQYF. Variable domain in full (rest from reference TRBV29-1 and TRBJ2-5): SAVISQKPSRDICQRGTSLTIQCQVDSQVTMMFWYRQQPGQSLTLIATANQGSEATYESGFVIDKFPISRPNLTFSTLTVSNMSPEDSSIYLCSVEGERTQYFGPGTRLLVL.

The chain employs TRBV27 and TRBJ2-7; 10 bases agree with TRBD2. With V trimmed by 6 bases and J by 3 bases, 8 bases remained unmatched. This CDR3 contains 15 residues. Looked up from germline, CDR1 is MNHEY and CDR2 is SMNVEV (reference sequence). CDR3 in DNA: TGTGCCAGCAGCTCCCTAGCGGGGGACTTCTACGAGCAGTACTTC. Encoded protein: CASSSLAGDFYEQYF.

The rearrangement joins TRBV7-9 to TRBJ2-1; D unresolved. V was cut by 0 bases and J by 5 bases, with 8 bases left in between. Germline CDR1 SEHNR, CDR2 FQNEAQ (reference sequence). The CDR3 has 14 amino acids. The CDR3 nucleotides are TGTGCCAGCAGCTTAGCAGGGTCCCACAATGAGCAGTTCTTC. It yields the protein CASSLAGSHNEQFF. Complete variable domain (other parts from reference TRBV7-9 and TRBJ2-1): DTGVSQNPRHKITKRGQNVTFRCDPISEHNRLYWYRQTLGQGPEFLTYFQNEAQLEKSRLLSDRFSAERPKGSFSTLEIQRTEQGDSAMYLCASSLAGSHNEQFFGPGTRLTVL.

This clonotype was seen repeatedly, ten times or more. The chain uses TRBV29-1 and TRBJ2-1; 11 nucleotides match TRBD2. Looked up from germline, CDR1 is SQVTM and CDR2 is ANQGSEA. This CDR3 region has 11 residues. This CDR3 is CSSGRANEQFF. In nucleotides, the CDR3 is TGCAGTAGCGGGAGGGCCAATGAGCAGTTCTTC.

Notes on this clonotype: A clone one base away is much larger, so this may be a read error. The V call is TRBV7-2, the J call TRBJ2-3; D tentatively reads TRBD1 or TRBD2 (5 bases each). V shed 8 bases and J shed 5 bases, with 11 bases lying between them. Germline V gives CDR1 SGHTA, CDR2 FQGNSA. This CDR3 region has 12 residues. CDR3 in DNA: TGTGCCAGCGGGGCGGGTGGAGATACGCAGTATTTT. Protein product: CASGAGGDTQYF.

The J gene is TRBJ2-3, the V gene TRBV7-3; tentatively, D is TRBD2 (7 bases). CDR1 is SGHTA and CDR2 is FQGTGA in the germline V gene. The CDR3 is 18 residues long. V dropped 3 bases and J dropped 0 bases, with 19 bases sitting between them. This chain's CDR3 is CASSFLGGRSSSTDTQYF. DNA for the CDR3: TGTGCCAGCAGCTTCCTCGGGGGGCGGAGTTCTAGCACAGATACGCAGTATTTT.

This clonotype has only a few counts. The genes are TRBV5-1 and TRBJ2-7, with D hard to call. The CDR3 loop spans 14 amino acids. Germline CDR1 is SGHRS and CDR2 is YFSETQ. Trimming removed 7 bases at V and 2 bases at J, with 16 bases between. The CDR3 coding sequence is TGCGCCAGCCGCACAGAAAACTTAGCCTACGAGCAGTACTTC. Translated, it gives CASRTENLAYEQYF.

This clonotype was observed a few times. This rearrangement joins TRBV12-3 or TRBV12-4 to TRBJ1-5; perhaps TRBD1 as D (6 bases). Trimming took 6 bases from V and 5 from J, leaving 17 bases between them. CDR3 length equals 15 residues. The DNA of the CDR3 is TGTGCCAGCAGCCCGGATGGGGGGGCATATCAGCCCCAGCATTTT. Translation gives CASSPDGGAYQPQHF.